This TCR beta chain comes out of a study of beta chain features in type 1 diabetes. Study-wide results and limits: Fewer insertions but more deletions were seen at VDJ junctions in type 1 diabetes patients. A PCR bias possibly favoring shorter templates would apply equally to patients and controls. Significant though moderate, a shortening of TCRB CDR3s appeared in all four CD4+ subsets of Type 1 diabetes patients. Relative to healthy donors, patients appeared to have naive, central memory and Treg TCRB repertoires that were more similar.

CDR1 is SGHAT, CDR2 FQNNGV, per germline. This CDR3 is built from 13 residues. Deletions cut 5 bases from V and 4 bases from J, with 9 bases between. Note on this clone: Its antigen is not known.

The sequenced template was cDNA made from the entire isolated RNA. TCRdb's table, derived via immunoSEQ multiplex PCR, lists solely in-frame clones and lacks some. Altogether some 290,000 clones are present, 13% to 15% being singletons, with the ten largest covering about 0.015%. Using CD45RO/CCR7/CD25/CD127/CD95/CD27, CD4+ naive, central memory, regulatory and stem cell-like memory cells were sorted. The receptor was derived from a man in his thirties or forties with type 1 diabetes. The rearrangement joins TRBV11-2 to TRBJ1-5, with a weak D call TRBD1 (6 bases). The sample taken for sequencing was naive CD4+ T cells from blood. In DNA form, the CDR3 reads TGTGCCAGCAGCGCTAGGGGGAATCAGCCCCAGCATTTT. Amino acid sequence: CASSARGNQPQHF. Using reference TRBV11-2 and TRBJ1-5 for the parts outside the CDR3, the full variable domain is EAGVAQSPRYKIIEKRQSVAFWCNPISGHATLYWYQQILGQGPKLLIQFQNNGVVDDSQLPKDRFSAERLKGVDSTLKIQPAKLEDSAVYLCASSARGNQPQHFGDGTRLSIL.